This TCR beta chain was recorded in a study of early T cells in non-severe SARS-CoV-2 infection listed by TCRdb under 2021. As for the study more broadly: Bulk RNA from unsorted whole blood was used for TCR sequencing, so alpha and beta chains could not be paired. The study at large found these results: VDJdb matching was skewed toward anti-spike CD8 responses and likely underestimated virus-specific expansions by missing private and CD4 specificities.

A case-control design nested within a healthcare worker cohort in London, UK, was used, with weekly nasopharyngeal swab PCR tests and blood sampling performed. Healthcare workers were recruited between 23 and 31 March 2020, during the week of the UK lockdown, and were followed weekly for up to roughly 15 weeks. V trim: 6 bases; J trim: 3 bases; unmatched bases: 7. The germline V gene (reference sequence) provides CDR1 DFQATT and CDR2 SNEGSKA. The CDR3 starts with the cysteine, ends with the phenylalanine, and has 16 residues. Only the CDR3 DNA stays, 48 bases, in frame from base 1. Library creation used 5' RACE. Reads for this sample came from a NextSeq 500. The TCR library protocol attached unique molecular identifiers to individual cDNA molecules to correct for sequencing error and PCR bias. Sequencing covered both TCR alpha and beta chains, and within each sample the abundances of alpha and beta sequences were tightly co-correlated. The study's own analysis went as follows. Decombinator V4 was used to annotate TCR sequences for V gene, J gene and CDR3. Expanded TCRs were defined as changing significantly between any two time points under a Poisson model with p below 0.0001. TCR abundances were normalised to the total number of TCRs sequenced per sample and were expressed as counts per million. MAIT TCRs were defined by TRAV1-2 paired with TRAJ12, TRAJ20 or TRAJ33, and iNKT TCRs by TRAV10 paired with TRAJ18. VDJdb, accessed 1 November 2021, was searched for CMV, EBV and SARS-CoV-2 annotated TCRs, excluding TCRs annotated for multiple antigens. TCRdb reprocessed the public reads (quality trimming at Q25 with fastp, clone calling with MiXCR) and kept in-frame beta chains. Rows matching on CDR3 protein sequence are summarized as one entry with the most common DNA and genes. The V and J calls come from TCRdb's annotation, not from the publication. The sample data list fewer than 80,000 distinct CDR3 sequences, and 9.5% to 15% of these were observed just once. The ten largest clonotypes hold more than 0.9% of the sample.

About this clonotype: Its binding antigen is unknown. Nothing much larger sits one base from this clone, and base qualities are not available.

This receptor chain uses TRBV20-1 and TRBJ2-3; TRBD2 matches 15 bases in the middle. The sequenced sample was whole blood, obtained at baseline. The origin of this receptor is an adult who was a healthcare worker with PCR-confirmed SARS-CoV-2 infection or an uninfected control (not recorded which). The donor label of this sample is uncertain. For the CDR3, the sequence is CSATGLAGGMTDTQYF. The nucleotide sequence reads TGCAGTGCGACGGGACTAGCGGGGGGTATGACAGATACGCAGTATTTT.